This T cell receptor (beta chain) was sequenced in a study of T cells in Graves' hyperthyroidism and ophthalmopathy. Study conclusions and caveats: A model using 13 V-J features told ophthalmopathy apart from stable hyperthyroidism.

Details on this clonotype: Its specificity is not known.

Researchers amplified the TCR beta CDR3 regions from RNA transcripts. The TCR CDR3 first-round RT-PCR relied on the HTBI primer set. MiXCR was run by TCRdb on the multiplex PCR reads, yielding one entry per CDR3 protein. Of around 600,000 distinct CDR3 sequences detected, around 14% appear once; the ten largest clones hold less than 9.5%. The CDR3 contains 14 residues. The germline V gene has CDR1 SQVTM and CDR2 ANQGSEA. Trimming left V 0 bases short and J 0 bases short, with 8 bases between. V and J are TRBV29-1 and TRBJ1-2, with no clear D. The sample consisted of blood. The sequence was collected from a woman aged 25-40 years with Graves' hyperthyroidism. The CDR3 protein is CSVEDSPPNYGYTF. CDR3 nucleotide sequence: TGCAGCGTTGAAGATTCGCCACCTAACTATGGCTACACCTTC.